A selection of T cell receptor beta chains follows, all from one sample in a study of blood T cell repertoires in COVID-19. Profiled with immunoSEQ multiplex PCR; TCRdb holds only in-frame clones, not every one. In the table there are 140,000 or so clones, 84% of which are singletons. Sequencing was done on a sample of peripheral blood. Receptor source: a man aged 30 to 39 with COVID-19, enrolled during active disease. The CDR3 runs from the conserved cysteine through the conserved F or W. Fields, in order: D gene, clone size, J gene, V gene, CDR3 protein, CDR3 DNA. The D gene is left open where the match is weak. Clone size appears in some rows only: once, few, many, or a class for an expanded clone.

-	-	TRBJ1-2	TRBV19	CASTPGDYGYTF	TGTGCCAGTACCCCCGGGGACTATGGCTACACCTTC
TRBD2	-	TRBJ2-4	TRBV28	CASSLGGSKNIQYF	TGTGCCAGCAGTTTGGGGGGGAGCAAAAACATTCAGTACTTC
-	-	TRBJ2-7	TRBV9	CASSVGASGDDEQYF	TGTGCCAGCAGCGTAGGGGCCAGCGGAGACGACGAGCAGTACTTC
TRBD2	-	TRBJ2-2	TRBV5-6	CASSSAGVGTGELFF	TGTGCCAGCAGCTCAGCGGGAGTTGGCACCGGGGAGCTGTTTTTT
TRBD2	-	TRBJ2-7	TRBV7-9	CASSLTSVPYEQYF	TGTGCCAGCAGCCTGACTAGCGTTCCCTACGAGCAGTACTTC
-	-	TRBJ1-4	TRBV6-7	CASSYDPNRGHEKLFF	TGTGCCAGCAGTTATGACCCAAATAGGGGTCATGAAAAACTGTTTTTT
-	-	TRBJ2-5	TRBV7-2	CASSSGGSRHREYF	TGTGCCAGCAGCAGCGGAGGTAGCCGACACCGGGAGTACTTC
-	-	TRBJ1-2	TRBV6-5	CASSYQTVNYGYTF	TGTGCCAGCAGTTACCAGACAGTCAACTATGGCTACACCTTC
TRBD1	-	TRBJ1-2	TRBV27	CASSFGRSGTGLYGYTF	TGTGCCAGCAGTTTTGGCCGCTCCGGGACAGGGCTCTATGGCTACACCTTC
-	-	TRBJ2-7	TRBV12-3/TRBV12-4	CASSLWGLIEQYF	TGTGCCAGCAGTTTATGGGGGCTGATCGAGCAGTACTTC
-	-	TRBJ1-4	TRBV19	CASSTGASNEKLFF	TGTGCCAGTAGTACGGGAGCAAGTAATGAAAAACTGTTTTTT
-	few	TRBJ1-1	TRBV15	CATSRDERPFSITEAFF	TGTGCCACCAGCAGAGATGAGCGTCCCTTTTCGATTACTGAAGCTTTCTTT
-	-	TRBJ1-1	TRBV6-5	CATRVEGFTEAFF	TGTGCAACACGGGTGGAGGGGTTCACTGAAGCTTTCTTT
-	few	TRBJ2-7	TRBV7-9	CASSPPSGRGAYEQYF	TGTGCCAGCAGCCCCCCCTCGGGCAGGGGGGCCTACGAGCAGTACTTC
-	once	TRBJ1-5	TRBV10-3	CAISQDTKSQPQHF	TGTGCCATCAGTCAGGACACCAAATCTCAGCCCCAGCATTTT
-	-	TRBJ2-7	TRBV6-5	CASTATRSYEQYF	TGTGCCAGCACCGCGACTCGTAGCTACGAGCAGTACTTC
TRBD2	-	TRBJ2-7	TRBV3-1/TRBV3-2	CASSRQAGGLGGEQYF	TGTGCCAGCAGCCGCCAGGCGGGAGGGCTCGGGGGGGAGCAGTACTTC
TRBD1	-	TRBJ1-2	TRBV3-1/TRBV3-2	CASSQATGGGYGYTF	TGTGCCAGCAGCCAAGCTACAGGGGGTGGGTATGGCTACACCTTC
-	few	TRBJ1-5	TRBV27	CASSPGLNQPQHF	TGTGCCAGCAGTCCAGGACTCAATCAGCCCCAGCATTTT
TRBD2	-	TRBJ2-7	TRBV19	CASSIVGTSDRRGEQYF	TGTGCCAGTAGTATAGTTGGAACTAGCGACAGAAGGGGCGAGCAGTACTTC
-	-	TRBJ1-1	TRBV30	CAWSVQENTEAFF	TGTGCCTGGAGTGTACAGGAAAACACTGAAGCTTTCTTT
-	-	TRBJ1-2	TRBV5-1	CASSLNVGHEGGYTF	TGCGCCAGCAGCTTGAACGTCGGGCACGAGGGAGGCTACACCTTC
-	-	TRBJ2-4	TRBV5-8	CASSLNMENIQYF	TGTGCCAGCAGCCTGAACATGGAAAACATTCAGTACTTC
-	once	TRBJ2-7	TRBV6-5	CASSYSSAGAYEQYF	TGTGCCAGCAGTTACTCGAGCGCGGGTGCCTACGAGCAGTACTTC
-	-	TRBJ1-5	TRBV27	CASSLTSQAFMPQHF	TGTGCCAGCAGTCTTACCTCACAGGCATTCATGCCCCAGCATTTT
TRBD2	-	TRBJ2-7	TRBV2	CASSLAGPFSYEQYF	TGTGCCAGCAGTTTAGCGGGACCGTTCTCCTACGAGCAGTACTTC
-	-	TRBJ1-1	TRBV9	CASSTGRDPEAFF	TGTGCCAGCAGCACCGGGAGGGACCCTGAAGCTTTCTTT
TRBD1	few	TRBJ1-1	TRBV28	CAGSRDRSTEAFF	TGTGCCGGTAGTAGGGACAGGAGCACTGAAGCTTTCTTT
-	-	TRBJ2-2	TRBV13	CASSRGQNTGELFF	TGTGCCAGCAGCCGCGGACAGAACACCGGGGAGCTGTTTTTT
TRBD2	-	TRBJ2-2	TRBV5-6	CASSSSGRPNTGELFF	TGTGCCAGCAGCAGTAGCGGGAGACCCAACACCGGGGAGCTGTTTTTT
-	few	TRBJ1-5	TRBV12-3/TRBV12-4	CASSEGYQPQHF	TGTGCCAGCAGTGAGGGTTATCAGCCCCAGCATTTT
-	-	TRBJ1-1	TRBV19	CASSQGRGGMRTEAFF	TGTGCCAGTAGTCAAGGTCGAGGAGGGATGCGGACTGAAGCTTTCTTT
TRBD2	-	TRBJ2-1	TRBV4-1	CASSSGTSGVYNEQFF	TGCGCCAGCAGCTCCGGGACTAGCGGGGTCTACAATGAGCAGTTCTTC
-	-	TRBJ1-6	TRBV5-6	CASSFRGSVDSPLHF	TGTGCCAGCAGCTTCAGGGGCTCGGTGGATTCACCCCTCCACTTT
-	-	TRBJ2-1	TRBV28	CASSKGLRGNEQFF	TGTGCCAGCAGTAAGGGCCTAAGGGGCAATGAGCAGTTCTTC
-	-	TRBJ1-5	TRBV19	CASSKRGTDQPQHF	TGTGCCAGTAGTAAGCGGGGAACGGATCAGCCCCAGCATTTT
-	once	TRBJ2-2	TRBV11-2	CASSLVYGNTGELFF	TGTGCCAGCAGCTTAGTGTACGGGAACACCGGGGAGCTGTTTTTT
TRBD2	-	TRBJ2-1	TRBV4-1	CASSQEGASGYNEQFF	TGCGCCAGCAGCCAAGAAGGGGCTAGCGGATACAATGAGCAGTTCTTC
-	-	TRBJ2-7	TRBV7-9	CASSLNGGTSYEQYF	TGTGCCAGCAGCTTGAACGGCGGGACCTCCTACGAGCAGTACTTC
-	once	TRBJ1-1	TRBV30	CAWTTVNTEAFF	TGTGCCTGGACCACAGTGAACACTGAAGCTTTCTTT
TRBD1	-	TRBJ1-2	TRBV18	CASSAGTGGTSSYTF	TGTGCCAGCTCAGCCGGGACAGGGGGCACCTCAAGCTACACCTTC
-	-	TRBJ1-4	TRBV2	CASKDRGMEEKLFF	TGTGCCAGCAAAGATAGGGGGATGGAGGAAAAACTGTTTTTT
TRBD1	-	TRBJ2-1	TRBV3-1/TRBV3-2	CASSRPGQGDNEQFF	TGTGCCAGCAGCCGCCCTGGACAGGGGGACAATGAGCAGTTCTTC
-	once	TRBJ1-2	TRBV4-1	CASGQEVVGSYGYTF	TGCGCCAGCGGCCAAGAAGTTGTGGGCAGCTATGGCTACACCTTC
-	-	TRBJ2-2	TRBV2	CASSGGENTGELFF	TGTGCCAGCAGTGGGGGAGAGAACACCGGGGAGCTGTTTTTT
-	-	TRBJ1-2	TRBV4-1	CASRLPGGKVDGYTF	TGCGCCAGCAGACTTCCGGGGGGGAAGGTGGATGGCTACACCTTC
TRBD1	few	TRBJ2-1	TRBV6-6	CASRIDRADNEQFF	TGTGCCAGCAGGATCGACAGGGCAGACAATGAGCAGTTCTTC
-	-	TRBJ2-2	TRBV9	CASSDRANTGELFF	TGTGCCAGCAGCGACAGGGCGAACACCGGGGAGCTGTTTTTT
-	-	TRBJ2-7	TRBV7-9	CASSLGSGVYEQYF	TGTGCCAGCAGCTTAGGATCCGGGGTCTACGAGCAGTACTTC
TRBD1	-	TRBJ2-1	TRBV23-1	CASSQLEGTGANNEQFF	TGCGCCAGCAGTCAATTGGAGGGGACAGGAGCAAACAATGAGCAGTTCTTC
-	-	TRBJ2-7	TRBV7-2	CASSPHQRASSYEQYF	TGTGCCAGCAGCCCTCACCAGCGGGCTAGCTCCTACGAGCAGTACTTC
TRBD1	-	TRBJ1-5	TRBV27	CASRGGQGENQPQHF	TGTGCCAGCAGAGGCGGACAGGGGGAAAATCAGCCCCAGCATTTT
-	-	TRBJ1-5	TRBV10-1	CASSAGRNQPQHF	TGCGCCAGCAGTGCAGGGCGAAATCAGCCCCAGCATTTT
TRBD2	-	TRBJ2-1	TRBV2	CASSRLAGDPNEQFF	TGTGCCAGCAGCAGACTAGCGGGAGACCCCAATGAGCAGTTCTTC
TRBD1	-	TRBJ2-1	TRBV2	CASSGRTGINEQFF	TGTGCCAGCAGTGGACGGACAGGGATCAATGAGCAGTTCTTC